This passage covers 23 T cell receptor beta chains from one sample sequenced in a study of blood T cell repertoires in COVID-19. Assay: immunoSEQ multiplex PCR; the TCRdb copy retains only in-frame clones and omits some. The sample consists of 40,000 to 45,000 clones, 75% to 90% of them appearing once. Material: peripheral blood. All receptors come from a man aged 50-59 years with active COVID-19.

The V gene is TRBV19, the J gene TRBJ2-5, with 7 bases lining up with TRBD1. The ends lost 3 bases at V and 2 bases at J; junction bases unmatched: 6. CDR3 length equals 15 residues. The V gene's germline CDR1 is LNHDA and CDR2 SQIVND (reference sequence). The CDR3 sequence is CASSITGTAQETQYF. For the CDR3, the DNA is TGTGCCAGTAGTATTACCGGGACAGCTCAAGAGACCCAGTACTTC.

The chain couples TRBV6-6 to TRBJ1-6; the D gene is possibly TRBD1 (6 bases). CDR3 length: 12 residues. Germline CDR1 is MNHNY and CDR2 is SVGAGI (reference sequence). V shed 2 bases and J shed 14 bases, with 10 bases lying between them. The CDR3: CASSYGGGALHF. For the CDR3, the DNA is TGTGCCAGCAGTTACGGGGGGGGCGCCCTCCACTTT.

CDR3 coding DNA: TGTGCCAGCAGCCAAGGGACAGGGGACGAGCAGTACTTC. Translating gives CASSQGTGDEQYF. The rearrangement joins TRBV3-1 (or the pseudogene TRBV3-2) to TRBJ2-7; the match to TRBD1 covers 9 bases. In germline, CDR1 is LGHDT, CDR2 YNNKEL (reference sequence). The V segment lost 1 base and the J segment 5 bases; nucleotides outside the gene matches: 0. The CDR3 covers 13 residues.

This sequence joins TRBV7-2 and TRBJ2-7; 13 bases map to TRBD2. The CDR3 consists of 14 residues. Germline V gives CDR1 SGHTA, CDR2 FQGNSA. V shed 5 bases, J shed 6 bases, and the junction held 4 bases outside the gene matches. For the CDR3, the DNA is TGTGCCAGCAGCCCCGGACTAGCGGGGGTCGAGCAGTACTTC. The encoded protein is CASSPGLAGVEQYF.

The chain links TRBV20-1 to TRBJ1-1; perhaps TRBD1 as D (5 bases). This CDR3 is built from 12 residues. Germline V gene data show CDR1 as DFQATT and CDR2 as SNEGSKA (reference sequence). V shed 3 bases and J shed 6 bases, with 11 bases lying between them. The CDR3: CSASGAGPEAFF. The CDR3 DNA reads as TGCAGTGCTAGTGGGGCGGGCCCTGAAGCTTTCTTT.

This rearrangement joins TRBV28 to TRBJ2-1, with 8 positions matching TRBD2. V dropped 5 bases and J dropped 10; count of bases not matched to a gene: 4. CDR3 length: 12 amino acids. Germline V CDR1 and CDR2: MDHEN, SYDVKM. The DNA of the CDR3 is TGTGCCAGCAGTCTCGGGAGGGTGGAGCAGTTCTTC. It is translated as CASSLGRVEQFF.

V is TRBV28 and J is TRBJ2-1; unclear D gene. Germline CDR1 reads MDHEN; CDR2 reads SYDVKM. The ends were cut back, 4 bases at V and 1 base at J, with 14 bases in the middle. This CDR3 spans 16 amino acids. The CDR3 loop reads CASSSRLALSYNEQFF. DNA for the CDR3: TGTGCCAGCAGTTCGCGACTCGCTCTGTCCTACAATGAGCAGTTCTTC.

This rearrangement joins TRBV28 to TRBJ1-5; 9 nucleotides agree with TRBD1. Germline values: CDR1 MDHEN, CDR2 SYDVKM. Trimming at V came to 5 bases and at J to 2 bases, leaving 7 bases not matched to a gene. CDR3 length: 16 residues. The CDR3 DNA sequence: TGTGCCAGCAGTCGTACGGGACAGGGAGGCAATCAGCCCCAGCATTTT. Protein product: CASSRTGQGGNQPQHF. The variable domain in full, completed from reference TRBV28 and TRBJ1-5, reads DVKVTQSSRYLVKRTGEKVFLECVQDMDHENMFWYRQDPGLGLRLIYFSYDVKMKEKGDIPEGYSVSREKKERFSLILESASTNQTSMYLCASSRTGQGGNQPQHFGDGTRLSIL.

The V gene is TRBV9, the J gene TRBJ2-2; D is unresolved. The CDR3 extends over 13 amino acids. Trimming took 0 bases from V and 3 from J, leaving 3 bases between them. CDR1 is SGDLS, CDR2 YYNGEE, per germline. The CDR3 here is CASSVADTGELFF. The CDR3 coding sequence is TGTGCCAGCAGCGTAGCGGACACCGGGGAGCTGTTTTTT. The variable domain in full, with the rest retrieved from reference TRBV9 and TRBJ2-2, is DSGVTQTPKHLITATGQRVTLRCSPRSGDLSVYWYQQSLDQGLQFLIQYYNGEERAKGNILERFSAQQFPDLHSELNLSSLELGDSALYFCASSVADTGELFFGEGSRLTVL.

The chain uses TRBV7-2 and TRBJ1-6; a weak D match, TRBD1 (5 bases). Germline V gene sequence: CDR1 SGHTA, CDR2 FQGNSA. The germline V and J ends were trimmed by 5 bases and 8 bases, with 7 bases remaining between them. The CDR3 spans 12 residues. Here the CDR3 reads CASSAGYSPLHF. The CDR3 region has the DNA TGTGCCAGCAGCGCAGGGTATTCACCCCTCCACTTT.

The chain is built from TRBV7-9 and TRBJ1-4; D is uncertain. There are 12 residues in the CDR3. V lost 5 bases and J 4 bases, leaving 5 bases between the germline ends. Germline values: CDR1 SEHNR, CDR2 FQNEAQ (reference sequence). DNA for the CDR3: TGTGCCAGCAGCCCCTTTAATGAAAAACTGTTTTTT. Its protein product is CASSPFNEKLFF.

The chain employs TRBV19 and TRBJ2-3; D call uncertain. V was clipped by 6 bases and J by 5 bases, with 18 bases between them. The germline V gene encodes CDR1 LNHDA and CDR2 SQIVND (reference sequence). CDR3 length: 15 amino acids. The DNA for the CDR3 is TGTGCCAGTAGACCCCAGGTGTTACTTGGAGATACGCAGTATTTT. It is translated as CASRPQVLLGDTQYF.

This chain uses TRBV25-1 with TRBJ2-3, with D uncertain. V gave up 0 bases and J gave up 5 bases, with 9 bases separating them. Germline V gives CDR1 MGHDK, CDR2 SYGVNS. The CDR3 consists of 14 residues. CDR3 nucleotide sequence: TGTGCCAGCAGTGAATATAGTCTTCAAGATACGCAGTATTTT. Its protein is CASSEYSLQDTQYF.

The rearrangement joins TRBV6-5 to TRBJ2-7, with 8 bases matching TRBD1. CDR3 length: 15 amino acids. The germline CDR1 and CDR2 sequences are MNHEY and SVGAGI. V was pared by 6 bases and J by 4 bases, with 11 bases of the junction left unmatched. CDR3 DNA: TGTGCCAGCAGGGCCGACAGGGGCAGGTTATACGAGCAGTACTTC. Protein: CASRADRGRLYEQYF.

This clone showed up just a few times. The chain uses TRBV29-1 and TRBJ1-5; possible D gene TRBD1, 6 bases. Trimming took 6 bases from V and 6 from J, leaving 15 bases between them. The CDR3 spans 13 residues. Germline CDR1 is SQVTM and CDR2 is ANQGSEA. Here the CDR3 DNA reads TGCAGCGTCGTATACAGGGAAGGTCAGCCCCAGCATTTT. Its protein is CSVVYREGQPQHF.

The J gene is TRBJ2-3, the V gene TRBV6-5, with 10 nucleotides matching TRBD2. The CDR3 is made up of 14 amino acids. V lost 5 bases and J lost 3; bases outside the gene matches: 2. Germline values: CDR1 MNHEY, CDR2 SVGAGI. The CDR3 region is CASSRTSGTDTQYF. The CDR3 DNA reads TGTGCCAGCAGTCGGACTAGCGGAACAGATACGCAGTATTTT.

The chain couples TRBV18 to TRBJ2-2, with unresolved D. This CDR3 is 14 amino acids long. The V end was cut by 2 bases, the J end by 1 base, with 5 bases between. CDR1 and CDR2 from the germline V gene are KGHSH and LQKENI. CDR3 sequence (DNA): TGTGCCAGCTCACCAGGAGAGAACACCGGGGAGCTGTTTTTT. Translation gives CASSPGENTGELFF.

In its sample, this clone was seen once. The rearrangement links TRBV7-9 to TRBJ1-1, with a tentative D call TRBD1 (6 bases). The CDR3 loop spans 13 amino acids. Deletions cut 1 base from V and 6 bases from J, with 9 bases between. CDR1 and CDR2 (germline): SEHNR, FQNEAQ (reference sequence). DNA for the CDR3: TGTGCCAGCAGCTTAGTCACAGGGTCTGAAGCTTTCTTT. Translation: CASSLVTGSEAFF.

J is TRBJ1-3 and V is TRBV6-5; TRBD1 matches 7 bases. With 3 bases clipped from V and 3 bases from J, the junction kept 5 bases outside the gene matches. The length of the CDR3 is 15 residues. In germline, CDR1 is MNHEY, CDR2 SVGAGI. CDR3 nucleotide sequence: TGTGCCAGCAGTTATGAGGGGGCGAATGGAAACACCATATATTTT. Translation gives CASSYEGANGNTIYF.

The V gene is TRBV10-3, the J gene TRBJ1-6; tentatively, D is TRBD1 (6 bases). This CDR3 has 14 residues. With 9 bases removed from V and 5 bases from J, the gap between germline ends came to 14 bases. Germline CDR1 is ENHRY and CDR2 is SYGVKD. CDR3 nucleotides: TGTGCCATGAAGTCGGACAGCGATAATTCACCCCTCCACTTT. It is translated as CAMKSDSDNSPLHF.

The genes are TRBV6-2 or TRBV6-3 and TRBJ2-1, with 7 bases lining up with TRBD1. V was pared by 0 bases and J by 10 bases, with 3 bases of the junction left unmatched. CDR1 and CDR2 (germline): MNHEY, SVGEGT. The CDR3 sequence is 13 residues long. The CDR3 nucleotides are TGTGCCAGCAGTTACTCGGCCAGGGGGGAGCAGTTCTTC. The encoded protein is CASSYSARGEQFF.

The V gene is TRBV7-3, the J gene TRBJ2-1, with 8 bases lining up with TRBD2. The germline V gene encodes CDR1 SGHTA and CDR2 FQGTGA. J was trimmed by 5 bases and V by 2 bases; bases with no gene match: 5. The CDR3 extends over 15 amino acids. The CDR3 DNA follows: TGTGCCAGCAGCTTACACGGGAGGGCGGACAATGAGCAGTTCTTC. Residues: CASSLHGRADNEQFF.

The V call is TRBV7-2, the J call TRBJ2-3; 7 positions match TRBD2. Germline loops: CDR1 SGHTA, CDR2 FQGNSA. CDR3 size: 15 residues. J lost 11 bases, V lost 4 bases, and 15 bases had no gene match. The CDR3 coding sequence is TGTGCCAGCAGCTCCCGGGACCCTTTTAGGGAGGGGCAGTATTTT. The encoded protein is CASSSRDPFREGQYF. Together with reference TRBV7-2 and TRBJ2-3, the CDR3 gives the full variable domain: GAGVSQSPSNKVTEKGKDVELRCDPISGHTALYWYRQSLGQGLEFLIYFQGNSAPDKSGLPSDRFSAERTGGSVSTLTIQRTQQEDSAVYLCASSSRDPFREGQYFGPGTRLTVL.